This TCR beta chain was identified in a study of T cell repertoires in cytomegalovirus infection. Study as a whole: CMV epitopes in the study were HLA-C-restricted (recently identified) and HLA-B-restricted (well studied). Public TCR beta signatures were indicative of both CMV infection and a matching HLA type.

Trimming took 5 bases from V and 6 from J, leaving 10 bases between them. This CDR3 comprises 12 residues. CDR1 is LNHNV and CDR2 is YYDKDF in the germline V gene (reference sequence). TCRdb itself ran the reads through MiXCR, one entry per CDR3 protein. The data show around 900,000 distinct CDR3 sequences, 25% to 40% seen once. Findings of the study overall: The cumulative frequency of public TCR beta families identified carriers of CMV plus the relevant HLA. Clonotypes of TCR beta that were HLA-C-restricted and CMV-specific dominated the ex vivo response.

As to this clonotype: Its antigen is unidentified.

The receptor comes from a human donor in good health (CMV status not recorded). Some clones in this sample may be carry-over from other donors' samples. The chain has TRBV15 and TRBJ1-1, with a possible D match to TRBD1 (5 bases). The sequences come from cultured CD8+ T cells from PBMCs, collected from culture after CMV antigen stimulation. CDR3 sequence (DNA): TGTGCCACCAGCCCCGGGGGGTCTGAAGCTTTCTTT. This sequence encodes CATSPGGSEAFF.